This T cell receptor beta chain is drawn from a study of CD8 T cells in ankylosing spondylitis. Regarding the study as a whole: Blood of patients with ankylosing spondylitis appeared to be characterized by a TCR beta motif of several highly homologous variants. The study looked at matched synovial fluid samples from ankylosing spondylitis patients. Disease-linked clones were reported to be significantly enriched there.

This clonotype has ten or more counts. Its cognate antigen is unknown. This CDR3 region has 15 residues. Trimming cost V 5 bases and J 6 bases; bases outside gene matches: 7. The germline gives CDR1 SGHRS, CDR2 YFSETQ. Using quantitative 5'-RACE with molecular barcodes, the authors made TCR beta libraries. TCRdb analysed the 5' RACE reads with MiXCR anew, one entry per CDR3 protein. Seen here are almost 45,000 distinct CDR3 sequences, more than 9.5% observed once, and the top ten hold approximately 1.4%. This TCR was sampled from a male donor with ankylosing spondylitis or in good health (not recorded which). This chain joins TRBV5-1 and TRBJ1-5, with 11 bases matching TRBD1. The sequenced material came from blood, either unsorted or a sorted T cell fraction (not recorded which). The chain's CDR3 is CASRGQGERGQPQHF. CDR3 in DNA: TGCGCCAGCAGGGGACAGGGGGAAAGGGGTCAGCCCCAGCATTTT.